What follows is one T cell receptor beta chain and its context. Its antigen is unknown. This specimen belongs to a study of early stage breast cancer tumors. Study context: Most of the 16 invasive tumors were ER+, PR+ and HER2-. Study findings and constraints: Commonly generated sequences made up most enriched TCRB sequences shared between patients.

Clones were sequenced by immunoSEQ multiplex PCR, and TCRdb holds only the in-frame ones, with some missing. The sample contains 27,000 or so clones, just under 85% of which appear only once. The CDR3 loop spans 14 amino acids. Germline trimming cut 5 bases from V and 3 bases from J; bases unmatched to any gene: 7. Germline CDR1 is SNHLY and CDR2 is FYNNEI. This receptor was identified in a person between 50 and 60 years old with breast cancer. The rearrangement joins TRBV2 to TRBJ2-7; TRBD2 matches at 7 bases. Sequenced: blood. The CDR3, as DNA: TGTGCCAGCAGTTCGCATCCGGGGGGCTACGAGCAGTACTTC. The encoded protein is CASSSHPGGYEQYF.